A single T cell receptor (beta chain) is shown here with its context. The clone's antigen remains unknown. No qualities accompany the bases; no much larger clone lies one base away. This record comes from a study of T cell repertoires in ileal Crohn's disease (dated 2019 in TCRdb). The study in broad terms: The median duration of disease was 7.5 to 9.5 years, and at the time of surgery 35% of patients were active smokers. A total of about 150 mucosal samples from roughly 50 patients were sequenced, with samples obtained at several locations on the surgical specimen and at postoperative endoscopy. Postoperative therapy was given to about half of the patients, with thiopurines administered to roughly twelve patients and anti-TNF agents administered to more than 15 patients. All patients had surgery for a complication: stricturing disease in around 60% and penetrating disease in about 39%. For commercial TCRB immunosequencing, around 500 nanograms of biopsy DNA were submitted for each sample. Running in parallel with the study was a multicentre cohort set up to find predictors of early endoscopic recurrence following ileocolonic resection. M0 samples were biopsies from the inflamed portion of the ileum in the surgical resection specimen. TCR repertoire analysis was performed in around 57 Crohn's disease patients drawn from a prospective multicentre cohort. A Rutgeerts score higher than i0 was the definition used for endoscopic postoperative recurrence.

Libraries were constructed by the immunoSEQ multiplex PCR assay. A two-step, amplification bias-controlled multiplex PCR was used by Adaptive Biotechnology to amplify CDR3 regions from genomic DNA. In the first PCR, primers covered every V and J gene segment, and in the second PCR, barcodes and Illumina adapters were added. An Illumina instrument was used to sequence the CDR3 libraries. As for how the authors treated the data: Analysis combined the vendor-provided pipelines with custom analysis of raw data in R/Bioconductor under R version 3.3.0. Clonality, which ranges from 0 to 1, was calculated as the inverse of the normalised Shannon entropy across all productive clones. High-frequency clones were defined as the share of the repertoire taken up by the top 100 clones, keeping only clones that passed a 95% confidence test. Repertoire diversity was measured with the Simpson index, and overlap between samples was measured with the Morisita-Horn index. TCRdb retrieved this table from immuneACCESS and kept in-frame rearrangements only. Not all clones are present; in checked studies, unresolved V genes account for under half, and no reason is known for the remainder. Clone size and V and J calls were adopted from that table, with D and trimming inferred from the DNA. This sample gives some 4,600 clones in total; about 80% of them show up just once. The ten largest clones capture approximately 7% of the sample.

CDR1 MNHNS and CDR2 SASEGT are derived from the germline V gene. Reading from cysteine to phenylalanine, the CDR3 counts 15 amino acids. Only the CDR3 portion is preserved as DNA: 45 bases, with reading frame beginning at the first base. Relative to germline, V is missing 4 bases and J is missing 4 bases, with 7 bases of the junction outside any gene match. General findings and caveats noted by the study authors: Compared with non-smokers, patients who were active smokers at surgery showed a significantly higher proportion of clonal expansions (about 25% vs 18%, p=0.02). Mucosal CD4 and CD8 T cells were sorted and sequenced only in a subgroup of patients, the size of which was not stated. Compared with CD4 T cells, sorted CD8 T cells contained more high-frequency clones, which suggests that the mucosal expansions were mostly CD8. Endoscopic recurrence was found to be associated with higher high-frequency clone percentages at surgery, and recurrence was observed in all patients with clonality above 26.8% (18/57).

The time point label, as the study defines it: inflamed ileum from the surgical specimen. To be eligible, patients had to be adults with ileal or ileocolonic Crohn's disease and an indication for ileocolonic resection. Whole ileal mucosal biopsies were kept frozen at -80 degrees C prior to DNA extraction. A TRizol-based method was used to extract genomic DNA from the frozen whole biopsies, and the DNA was quantified with a NanoDrop 2000 spectrophotometer. This chain joins TRBV6-1 to TRBJ1-5; 7 of the junction bases match TRBD1. The receptor comes from an adult with Crohn's disease. The material sequenced was ileal tissue. The CDR3 amino acid sequence is: CASSVQGTLNQPQHF. The sequenced DNA is TGTGCCAGCAGTGTACAGGGGACCCTAAATCAGCCCCAGCATTTT.